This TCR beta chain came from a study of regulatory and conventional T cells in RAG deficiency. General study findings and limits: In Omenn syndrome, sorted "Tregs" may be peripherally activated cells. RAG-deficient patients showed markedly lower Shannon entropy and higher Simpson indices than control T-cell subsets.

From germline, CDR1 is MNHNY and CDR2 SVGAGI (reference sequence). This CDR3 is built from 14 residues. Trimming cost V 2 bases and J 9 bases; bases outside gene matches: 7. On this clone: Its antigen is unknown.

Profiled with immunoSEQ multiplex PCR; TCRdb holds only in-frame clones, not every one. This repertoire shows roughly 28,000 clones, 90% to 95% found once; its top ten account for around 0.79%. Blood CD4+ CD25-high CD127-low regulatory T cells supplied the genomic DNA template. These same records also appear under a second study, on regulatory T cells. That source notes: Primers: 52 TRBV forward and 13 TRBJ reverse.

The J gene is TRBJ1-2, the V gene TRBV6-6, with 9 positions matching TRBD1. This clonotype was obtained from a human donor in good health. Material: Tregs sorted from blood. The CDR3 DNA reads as TGTGCCAGCAGTTACCAGGGACAGGGAGAGAGCTACACCTTC. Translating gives CASSYQGQGESYTF.